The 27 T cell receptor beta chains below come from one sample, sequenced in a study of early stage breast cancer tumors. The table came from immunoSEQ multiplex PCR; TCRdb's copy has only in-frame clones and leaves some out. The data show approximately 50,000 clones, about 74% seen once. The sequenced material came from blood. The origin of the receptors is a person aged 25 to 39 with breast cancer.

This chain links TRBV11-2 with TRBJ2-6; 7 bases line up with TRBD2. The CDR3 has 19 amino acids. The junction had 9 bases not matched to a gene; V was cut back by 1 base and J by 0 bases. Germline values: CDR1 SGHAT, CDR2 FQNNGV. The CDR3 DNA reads TGTGCCAGCAGCTTAGTGAGGCGCGGGAGAGTCTCTGGGGCCAACGTCCTGACTTTC. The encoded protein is CASSLVRRGRVSGANVLTF.

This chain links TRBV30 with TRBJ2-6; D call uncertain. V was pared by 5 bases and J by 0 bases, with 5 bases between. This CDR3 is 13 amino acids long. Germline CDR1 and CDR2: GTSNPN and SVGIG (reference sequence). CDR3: CAWGNSGANVLTF. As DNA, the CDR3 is TGTGCCTGGGGGAACTCTGGGGCCAACGTCCTGACTTTC.

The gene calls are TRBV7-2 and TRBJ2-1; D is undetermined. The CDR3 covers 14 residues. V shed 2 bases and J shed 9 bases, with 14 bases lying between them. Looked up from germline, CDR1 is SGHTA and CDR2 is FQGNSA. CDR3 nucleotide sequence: TGTGCCAGCAGCTTAAAAGGAGCGCGCACTGAGCAGTTCTTC. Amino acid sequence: CASSLKGARTEQFF.

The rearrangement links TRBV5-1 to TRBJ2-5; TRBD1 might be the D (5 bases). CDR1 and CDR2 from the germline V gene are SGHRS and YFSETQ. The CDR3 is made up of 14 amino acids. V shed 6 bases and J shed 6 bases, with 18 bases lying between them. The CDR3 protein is CASTPGGQIQTQYF. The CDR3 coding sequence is TGCGCCAGCACCCCAGGCGGACAAATTCAGACCCAGTACTTC.

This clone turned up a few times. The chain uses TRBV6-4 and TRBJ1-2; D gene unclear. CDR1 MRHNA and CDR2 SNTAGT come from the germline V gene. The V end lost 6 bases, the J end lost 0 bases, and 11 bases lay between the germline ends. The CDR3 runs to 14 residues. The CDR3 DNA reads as TGTGCCAGCAGCGAACAGTCATCTAACTATGGCTACACCTTC. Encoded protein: CASSEQSSNYGYTF.

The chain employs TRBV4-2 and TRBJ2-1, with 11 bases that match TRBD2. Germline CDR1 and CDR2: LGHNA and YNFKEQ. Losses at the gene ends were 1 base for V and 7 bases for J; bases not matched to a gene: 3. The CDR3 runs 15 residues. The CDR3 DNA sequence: TGTGCCAGCAGCCAAGTAACTAGCGGGAGTAATGAGCAGTTCTTC. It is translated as CASSQVTSGSNEQFF.

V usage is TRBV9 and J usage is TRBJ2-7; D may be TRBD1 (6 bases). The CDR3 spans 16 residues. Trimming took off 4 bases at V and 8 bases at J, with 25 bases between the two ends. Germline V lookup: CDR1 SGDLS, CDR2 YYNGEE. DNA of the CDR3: TGTGCCAGCAGCTCTCGAGAAAGGACAGAAACCTCCCAGCAGTACTTC. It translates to CASSSRERTETSQQYF.

Here the CDR3 reads CSVLGEGQPQHF. The CDR3 nucleotides are TGCAGCGTTTTGGGGGAGGGTCAGCCCCAGCATTTT. V gene TRBV29-1 combines with J gene TRBJ1-5, with TRBD1 as a possible D gene (5 bases). Trimming removed 5 bases from V and 6 bases from J, with 11 bases in between. The CDR3 is 12 amino acids. The germline gives CDR1 SQVTM, CDR2 ANQGSEA. The full variable domain, in which reference TRBV29-1 and TRBJ1-5 provide the parts outside the CDR3, is SAVISQKPSRDICQRGTSLTIQCQVDSQVTMMFWYRQQPGQSLTLIATANQGSEATYESGFVIDKFPISRPNLTFSTLTVSNMSPEDSSIYLCSVLGEGQPQHFGDGTRLSIL.

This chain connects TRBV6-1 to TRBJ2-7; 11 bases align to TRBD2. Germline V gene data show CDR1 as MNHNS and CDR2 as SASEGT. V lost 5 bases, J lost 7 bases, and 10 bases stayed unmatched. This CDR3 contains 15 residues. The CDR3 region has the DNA TGTGCCAGCAGTCAGGGACTAGCGGAGTTCTGGGAGCAGTACTTC. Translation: CASSQGLAEFWEQYF.

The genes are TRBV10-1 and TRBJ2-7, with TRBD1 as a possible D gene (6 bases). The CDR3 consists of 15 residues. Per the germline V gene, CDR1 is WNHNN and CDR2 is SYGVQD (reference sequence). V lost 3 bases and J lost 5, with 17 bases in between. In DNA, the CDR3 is TGCGCCAGCAGTGACTTCTCCAGGGGCGTGGACGAGCAGTACTTC. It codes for CASSDFSRGVDEQYF.

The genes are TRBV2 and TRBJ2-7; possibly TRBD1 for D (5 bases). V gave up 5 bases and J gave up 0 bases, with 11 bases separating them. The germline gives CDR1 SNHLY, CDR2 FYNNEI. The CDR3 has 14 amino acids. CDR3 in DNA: TGTGCCAGCAGTTTAGACAGCAGCTCCTACGAGCAGTACTTC. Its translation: CASSLDSSSYEQYF.

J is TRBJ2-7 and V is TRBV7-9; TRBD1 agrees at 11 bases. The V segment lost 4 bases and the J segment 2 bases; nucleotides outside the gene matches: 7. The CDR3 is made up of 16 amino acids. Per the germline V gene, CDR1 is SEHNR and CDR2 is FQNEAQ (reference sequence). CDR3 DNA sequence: TGTGCCAGCAGCTCGCCGGGACAGGGGGTCACCTACGAGCAGTACTTC. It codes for CASSSPGQGVTYEQYF.

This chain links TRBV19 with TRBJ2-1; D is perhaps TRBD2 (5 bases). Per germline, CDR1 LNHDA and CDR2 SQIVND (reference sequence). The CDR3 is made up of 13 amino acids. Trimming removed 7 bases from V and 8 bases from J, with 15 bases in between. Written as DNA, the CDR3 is TGTGCCAGTAAGGTGACGGGGTGGGATGAGCAGTTCTTC. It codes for CASKVTGWDEQFF.

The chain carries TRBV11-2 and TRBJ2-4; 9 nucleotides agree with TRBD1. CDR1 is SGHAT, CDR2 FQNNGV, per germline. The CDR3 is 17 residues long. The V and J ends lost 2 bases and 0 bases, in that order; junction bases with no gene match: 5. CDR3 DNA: TGTGCCAGCAGCTTATCCCGGACAGGGGTAGCCAAAAACATTCAGTACTTC. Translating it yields CASSLSRTGVAKNIQYF. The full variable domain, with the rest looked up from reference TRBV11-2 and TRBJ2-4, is EAGVAQSPRYKIIEKRQSVAFWCNPISGHATLYWYQQILGQGPKLLIQFQNNGVVDDSQLPKDRFSAERLKGVDSTLKIQPAKLEDSAVYLCASSLSRTGVAKNIQYFGAGTRLSVL.

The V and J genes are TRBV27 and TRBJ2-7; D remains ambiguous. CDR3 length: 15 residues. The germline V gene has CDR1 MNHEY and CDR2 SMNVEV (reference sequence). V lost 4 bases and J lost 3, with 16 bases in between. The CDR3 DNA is TGTGCCAGCAGTTCCAGACAACAAACCAACTACGAGCAGTACTTC. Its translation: CASSSRQQTNYEQYF.

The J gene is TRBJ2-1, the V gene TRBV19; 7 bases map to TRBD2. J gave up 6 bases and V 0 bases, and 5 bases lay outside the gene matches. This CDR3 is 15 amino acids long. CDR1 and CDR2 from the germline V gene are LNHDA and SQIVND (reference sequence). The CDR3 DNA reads TGTGCCAGTAGTATAGATCGGGAGGATGGCAATGAGCAGTTCTTC. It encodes CASSIDREDGNEQFF. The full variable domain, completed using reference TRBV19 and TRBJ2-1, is DGGITQSPKYLFRKEGQNVTLSCEQNLNHDAMYWYRQDPGQGLRLIYYSQIVNDFQKGDIAEGYSVSREKKESFPLTVTSAQKNPTAFYLCASSIDREDGNEQFFGPGTRLTVL.

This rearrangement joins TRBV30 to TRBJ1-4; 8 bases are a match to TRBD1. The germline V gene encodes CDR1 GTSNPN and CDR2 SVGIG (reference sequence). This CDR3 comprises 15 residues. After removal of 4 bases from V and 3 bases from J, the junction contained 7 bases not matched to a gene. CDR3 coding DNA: TGTGCCTGGAACAGACAGGGGCAACCTAATGAAAAACTGTTTTTT. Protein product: CAWNRQGQPNEKLFF.

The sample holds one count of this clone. The CDR3 DNA follows: TGTGCCAGCAGCCTACTAGCGGGATGGCGAGAGACCCAGTACTTC. It encodes CASSLLAGWRETQYF. J is TRBJ2-5 and V is TRBV4-2, with 10 bases fitting TRBD2. V lost 4 bases to trimming and J lost 4 bases; unmatched junction nucleotides: 6. Germline lookup yields CDR1 LGHNA and CDR2 YNFKEQ. This CDR3 comprises 15 residues.

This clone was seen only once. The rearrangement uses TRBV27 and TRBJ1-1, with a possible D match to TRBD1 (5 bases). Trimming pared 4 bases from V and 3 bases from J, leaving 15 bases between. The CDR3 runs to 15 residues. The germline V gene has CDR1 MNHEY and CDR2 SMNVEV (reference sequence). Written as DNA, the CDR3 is TGTGCCAGCAGTTCCCCCGGGACCGGCTACACTGAAGCTTTCTTT. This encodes CASSSPGTGYTEAFF.

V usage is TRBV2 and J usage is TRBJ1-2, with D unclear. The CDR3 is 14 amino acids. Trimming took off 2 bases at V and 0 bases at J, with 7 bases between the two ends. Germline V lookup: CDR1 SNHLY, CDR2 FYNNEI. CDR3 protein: CASSEQQTNYGYTF. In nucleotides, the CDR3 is TGTGCCAGCAGTGAACAGCAGACTAACTATGGCTACACCTTC.

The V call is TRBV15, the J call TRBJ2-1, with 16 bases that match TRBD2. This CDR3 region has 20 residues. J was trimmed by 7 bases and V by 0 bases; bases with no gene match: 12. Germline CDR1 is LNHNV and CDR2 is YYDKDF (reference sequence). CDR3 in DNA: TGTGCCACCAGCAGAGATGTTCTCGGGACTAGCGGGAGGGCCTCAAATGAGCAGTTCTTC. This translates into CATSRDVLGTSGRASNEQFF.

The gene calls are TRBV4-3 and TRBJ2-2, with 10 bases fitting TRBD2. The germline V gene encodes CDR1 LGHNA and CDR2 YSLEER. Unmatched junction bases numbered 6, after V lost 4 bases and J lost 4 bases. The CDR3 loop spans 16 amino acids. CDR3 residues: CASSRLLAGLTGELFF. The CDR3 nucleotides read TGCGCCAGCAGCCGCTTACTAGCGGGACTCACCGGGGAGCTGTTTTTT.

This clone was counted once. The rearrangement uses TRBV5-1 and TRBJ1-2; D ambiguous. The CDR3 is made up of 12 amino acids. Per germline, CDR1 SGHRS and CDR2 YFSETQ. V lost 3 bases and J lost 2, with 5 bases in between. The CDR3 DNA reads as TGCGCCAGCAGCTCTAACAACTATGGCTACACCTTC. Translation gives CASSSNNYGYTF.

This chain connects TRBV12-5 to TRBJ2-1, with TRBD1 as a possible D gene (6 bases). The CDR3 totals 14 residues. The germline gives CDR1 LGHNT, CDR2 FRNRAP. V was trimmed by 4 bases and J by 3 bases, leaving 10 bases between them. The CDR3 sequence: CASGSQDSYNEQFF. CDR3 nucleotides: TGTGCTAGTGGTTCCCAGGACAGCTACAATGAGCAGTTCTTC.

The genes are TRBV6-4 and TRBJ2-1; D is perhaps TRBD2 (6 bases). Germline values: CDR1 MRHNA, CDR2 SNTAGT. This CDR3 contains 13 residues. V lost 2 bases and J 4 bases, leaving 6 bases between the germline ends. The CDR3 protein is CASSDGRYNEQFF. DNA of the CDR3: TGTGCCAGCAGTGACGGGAGGTACAATGAGCAGTTCTTC.

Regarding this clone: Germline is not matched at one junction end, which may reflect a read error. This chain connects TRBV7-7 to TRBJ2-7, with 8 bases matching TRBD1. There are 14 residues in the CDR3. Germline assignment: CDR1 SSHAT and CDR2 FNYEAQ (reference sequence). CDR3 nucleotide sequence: TGTGCTAGCAGCTTAGGACAGGGAAACTACGAGCAGTACTTC. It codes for CASSLGQGNYEQYF.

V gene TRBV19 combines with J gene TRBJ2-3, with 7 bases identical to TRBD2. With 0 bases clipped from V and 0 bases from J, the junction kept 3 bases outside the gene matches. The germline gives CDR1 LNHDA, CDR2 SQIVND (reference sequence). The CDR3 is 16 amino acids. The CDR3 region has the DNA TGTGCCAGTAGTATAGATCTAGCGGAGAGCACAGATACGCAGTATTTT. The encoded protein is CASSIDLAESTDTQYF.